This T cell receptor beta chain derives from a study of blood T cell repertoires in COVID-19 (dated by TCRdb to the early 2020s). Study-level background: Collaborator samples came from the United States, Italy and Spain and covered acute and convalescent phases of COVID-19. A de-identified subject ID, COVID-19 status, age in years and sex were almost always included in the sample metadata. The prospective study material was composed of cDNA or gDNA derived from T cells, B-cell-depleted T cells, or PBMCs. The samples were drawn from the first 160 participants of the ongoing ImmuneRACE study and from 950 to 1,500 subjects provided by 6 global collaborators. The repertoires were made available in a free public database intended to serve as a resource for research on the immune response to SARS-CoV-2. Deeply sampled blood TCRbeta repertoires from subjects exposed to, actively infected with, or recovered from COVID-19 were included in the dataset. Where HLA class I and class II types were available, the types were taken from metadata supplied by the sample provider, not from assay-based typing.

The full study reports these points: The amount of clinical and demographic metadata varied by source and participant and was provided uncurated.

The immunoSEQ Assay, a bias-controlled multiplex PCR, was used to amplify TCRbeta CDR3 regions from genomic DNA. The published analysis was carried out like this. Nucleated cell counts per sample were estimated from amplification of reference gene primers within the assay. To quantify the absolute abundance of each unique TCRbeta CDR3 rearrangement, sequence reads were collapsed and filtered. For each sample, productive Simpson clonality was calculated by taking the square root of Simpson's diversity index across productive rearrangements. The table comes from immuneACCESS by way of TCRdb, which keeps in-frame sequences with V and J called. Part of the clones is missing from these tables; in studies checked, under half for an unresolved V gene and the rest for unknown reasons. V and J calls and clone size are as listed in that table; D and trimming were resolved from the DNA. The sample table records 200,000 or so clones; approximately 80% of these occur just once. Approximately 12% of the sample comes from the top ten.

One collaborating source in Seattle enrolled patients while the patients were actively infected and followed the patients over time throughout the course of disease. Collaborating institutions collected whole blood in K2EDTA tubes following their own protocols. For TCRbeta analysis, collaborator samples were shipped as frozen whole blood, as isolated PBMCs, or as DNA extracted from either sample type. About this clone: Its antigen remains undetermined. No much larger clone exists at a distance of one base, and base qualities are not known.

The source material was peripheral blood. This receptor was identified in a woman over 75 with COVID-19, enrolled during active disease.

The CDR3 here reads CANSDPGGYGYTF. The bases read TGTGCCAACTCGGACCCAGGAGGCTATGGCTACACCTTC. The chain is assembled from TRBV2 and TRBJ1-2, with no reliable assignment of the D segment. Reading from cysteine to phenylalanine, the CDR3 counts 13 amino acids. The entry retains the CDR3 DNA only, 39 bases that are in frame from base 1. Between the V and J ends, shortened by 10 bases and 4 bases respectively, the junction contains 16 bases. Via the germline V gene, CDR1 is SNHLY and CDR2 FYNNEI.